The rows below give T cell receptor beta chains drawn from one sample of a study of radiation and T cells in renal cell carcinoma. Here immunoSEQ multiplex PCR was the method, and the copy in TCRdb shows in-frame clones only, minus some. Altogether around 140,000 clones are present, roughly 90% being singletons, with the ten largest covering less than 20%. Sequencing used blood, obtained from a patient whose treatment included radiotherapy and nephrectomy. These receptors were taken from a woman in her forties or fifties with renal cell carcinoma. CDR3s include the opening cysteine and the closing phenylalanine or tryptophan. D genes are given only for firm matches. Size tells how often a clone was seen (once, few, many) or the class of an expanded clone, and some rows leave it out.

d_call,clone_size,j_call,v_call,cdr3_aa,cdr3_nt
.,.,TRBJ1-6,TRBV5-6,CASSLPGPGNSPLHF,TGTGCCAGCAGCTTACCGGGCCCGGGAAATTCACCCCTCCACTTT
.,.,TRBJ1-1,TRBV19,CASSIAREMNTEAFF,TGTGCCAGTAGTATAGCCCGGGAAATGAACACTGAAGCTTTCTTT
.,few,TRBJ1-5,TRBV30,CASSTGVSNQPQHF,TGTGCCTCCTCGACAGGCGTTAGCAATCAGCCCCAGCATTTT
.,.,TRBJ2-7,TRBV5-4,CASSSPGNYEQYF,TGTGCCAGCAGCTCCCCAGGGAACTACGAGCAGTACTTC
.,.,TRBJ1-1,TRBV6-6,CASSYFQGPTEAFF,TGTGCCAGCAGTTACTTTCAGGGTCCCACTGAAGCTTTCTTT
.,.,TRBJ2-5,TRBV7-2,CASSSGVEETQYF,TGTGCCAGCAGCTCAGGGGTAGAAGAGACCCAGTACTTC
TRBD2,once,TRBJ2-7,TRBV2,CASSDGGEGTYEQYF,TGTGCCAGCAGTGATGGGGGGGAGGGCACCTACGAGCAGTACTTC
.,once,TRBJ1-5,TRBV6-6,CASTQGLVSNQPQHF,TGTGCCAGCACTCAGGGCCTTGTGAGCAATCAGCCCCAGCATTTT
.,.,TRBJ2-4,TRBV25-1,CASSESYRVKNIQYF,TGTGCCAGCAGTGAATCTTACAGGGTCAAAAACATTCAGTACTTC
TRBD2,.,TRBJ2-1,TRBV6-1,CASSEPTSGVSYNEQFF,TGTGCCAGCAGTGAGCCTACTAGCGGGGTCTCCTACAATGAGCAGTTCTTC
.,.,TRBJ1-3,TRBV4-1,CASSQGTDPGNTIYF,TGCGCCAGCAGCCAGGGGACGGACCCTGGAAACACCATATATTTT
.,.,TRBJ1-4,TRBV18,CASSPAGANEKLFF,TGTGCCAGCTCACCCGCTGGGGCTAATGAAAAACTGTTTTTT
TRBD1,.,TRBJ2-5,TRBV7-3,CASSIRQGETQYF,TGTGCCAGCAGCATAAGACAGGGTGAGACCCAGTACTTC
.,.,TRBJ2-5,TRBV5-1,CASSPESGRETQYF,TGCGCCAGCAGCCCAGAGTCGGGTAGGGAGACCCAGTACTTC
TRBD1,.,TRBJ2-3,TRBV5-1,CASNWDRAEDTQYF,TGCGCCAGCAACTGGGACAGGGCGGAAGATACGCAGTATTTT
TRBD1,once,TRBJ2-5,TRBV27,CASRQTGVVVETQYF,TGTGCCAGCAGACAAACAGGGGTAGTGGTAGAGACCCAGTACTTC
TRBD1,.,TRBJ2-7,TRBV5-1,CASSLEGANEQYF,TGCGCCAGCAGCTTGGAGGGGGCTAACGAGCAGTACTTC
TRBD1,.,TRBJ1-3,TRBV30,CAWSTGQFSGNTIYF,TGTGCCTGGAGTACGGGACAGTTCTCTGGAAACACCATATATTTT
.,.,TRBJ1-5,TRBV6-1,CASSLQGVSNQPQHF,TGTGCCAGCAGTCTTCAAGGGGTAAGCAATCAGCCCCAGCATTTT
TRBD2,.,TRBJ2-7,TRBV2,CASSDLAGASYEQYF,TGTGCCAGCAGTGATCTAGCGGGAGCCTCCTACGAGCAGTACTTC
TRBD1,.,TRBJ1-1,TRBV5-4,CASSENRGGNTEAFF,TGTGCCAGCAGCGAAAACAGGGGCGGGAACACTGAAGCTTTCTTT
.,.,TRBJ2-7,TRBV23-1,CASSQSWAYEQYF,TGCGCCAGCAGTCAATCATGGGCCTACGAGCAGTACTTC
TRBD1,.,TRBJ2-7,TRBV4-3,CASSTRTGNEQYF,TGCGCCAGCAGCACCCGGACAGGGAACGAGCAGTACTTC
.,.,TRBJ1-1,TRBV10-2,CASSVASGTEAFF,TGCGCCAGCAGTGTGGCGAGCGGCACTGAAGCTTTCTTT
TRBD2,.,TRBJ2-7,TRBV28,CASTASGNSYEQYF,TGTGCCAGCACGGCTAGCGGGAACTCCTACGAGCAGTACTTC
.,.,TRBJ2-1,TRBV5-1,CASSLVEAWIRAGNNEQFF,TGCGCCAGCAGCTTGGTGGAGGCGTGGATTCGCGCGGGAAACAATGAGCAGTTCTTC
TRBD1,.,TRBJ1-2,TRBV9,CASSVGTGKYGYTF,TGTGCCAGCAGCGTAGGGACAGGGAAGTATGGCTACACCTTC